This TCR beta chain was recorded in a study of T cells and Merkel cell carcinoma outcomes. For this clone: Its antigen is currently unknown.

Broader study findings: Reportedly, T-cell repertoire with density predicts Merkel cell carcinoma outcomes.

The protocol was immunoSEQ multiplex PCR, while the TCRdb copy is restricted to in-frame clones and leaves out a portion. This sample has thousands of clones, with approximately 89% found just once. Sequencing was performed on tumor tissue from Merkel cell carcinoma. The sequence was collected from a human donor with Merkel cell carcinoma.

The DNA for the CDR3 is TGTGCCAGTAGTATAGTTCAGGGGCTCGCTGAAGCTTTCTTT. Protein product: CASSIVQGLAEAFF. This sequence joins TRBV19 and TRBJ1-1, with a tentative D call TRBD1 (6 bases). There are 14 residues in the CDR3. V lost 1 base to trimming and J lost 6 bases, with 12 bases between them. Germline V gene sequence: CDR1 LNHDA, CDR2 SQIVND (reference sequence).